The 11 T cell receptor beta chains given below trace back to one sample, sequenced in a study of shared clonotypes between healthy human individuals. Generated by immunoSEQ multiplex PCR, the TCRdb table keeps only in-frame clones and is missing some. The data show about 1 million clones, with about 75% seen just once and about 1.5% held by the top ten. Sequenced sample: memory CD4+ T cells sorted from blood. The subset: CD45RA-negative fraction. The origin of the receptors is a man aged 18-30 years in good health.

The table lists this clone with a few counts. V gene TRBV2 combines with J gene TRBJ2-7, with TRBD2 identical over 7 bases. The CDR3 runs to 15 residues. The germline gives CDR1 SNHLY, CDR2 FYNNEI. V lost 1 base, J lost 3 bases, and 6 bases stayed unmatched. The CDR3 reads CASSEGLADYYEQYF. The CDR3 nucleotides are TGTGCCAGCAGTGAAGGTCTAGCGGACTACTACGAGCAGTACTTC.

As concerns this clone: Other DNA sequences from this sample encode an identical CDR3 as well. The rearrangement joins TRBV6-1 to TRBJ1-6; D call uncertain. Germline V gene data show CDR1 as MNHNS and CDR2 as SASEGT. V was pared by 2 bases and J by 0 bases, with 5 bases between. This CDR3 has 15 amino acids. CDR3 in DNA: TGTGCCAGCAGTGAAACGAGCTCCTATAATTCACCCCTCCACTTT. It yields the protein CASSETSSYNSPLHF.

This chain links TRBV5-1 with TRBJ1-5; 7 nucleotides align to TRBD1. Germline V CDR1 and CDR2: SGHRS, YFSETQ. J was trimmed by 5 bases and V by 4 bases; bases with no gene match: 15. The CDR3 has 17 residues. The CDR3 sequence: CASSLVPGAQGDQPQHF. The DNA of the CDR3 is TGCGCCAGCAGCCTTGTCCCAGGGGCCCAGGGGGATCAGCCCCAGCATTTT.

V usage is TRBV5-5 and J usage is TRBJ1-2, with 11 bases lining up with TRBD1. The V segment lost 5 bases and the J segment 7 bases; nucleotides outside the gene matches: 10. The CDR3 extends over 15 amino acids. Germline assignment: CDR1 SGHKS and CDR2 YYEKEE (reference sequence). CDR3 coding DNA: TGTGCCAGCAGTTACGCCGGGACAGGGGGGCTTGGCTACACCTTC. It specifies CASSYAGTGGLGYTF.

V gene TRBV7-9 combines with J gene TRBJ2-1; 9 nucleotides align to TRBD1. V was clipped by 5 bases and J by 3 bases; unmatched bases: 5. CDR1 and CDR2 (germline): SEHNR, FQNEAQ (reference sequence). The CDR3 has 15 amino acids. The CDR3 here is CASSRRTGVYNEQFF. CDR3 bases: TGTGCCAGCAGCCGACGGACAGGGGTCTACAATGAGCAGTTCTTC.

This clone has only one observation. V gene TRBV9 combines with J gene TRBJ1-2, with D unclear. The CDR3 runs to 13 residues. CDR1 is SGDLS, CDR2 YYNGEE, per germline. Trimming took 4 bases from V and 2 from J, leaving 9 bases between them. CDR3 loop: CASSPDSNYGYTF. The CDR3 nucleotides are TGTGCCAGCAGCCCTGACTCAAACTATGGCTACACCTTC.

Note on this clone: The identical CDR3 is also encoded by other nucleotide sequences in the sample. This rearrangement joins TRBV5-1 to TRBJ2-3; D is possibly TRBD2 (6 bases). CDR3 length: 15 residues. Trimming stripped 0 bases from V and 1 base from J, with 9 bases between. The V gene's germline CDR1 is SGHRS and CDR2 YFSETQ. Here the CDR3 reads CASSLVASGTDTQYF. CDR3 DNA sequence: TGCGCCAGCAGCTTGGTGGCTAGCGGCACAGATACGCAGTATTTT.

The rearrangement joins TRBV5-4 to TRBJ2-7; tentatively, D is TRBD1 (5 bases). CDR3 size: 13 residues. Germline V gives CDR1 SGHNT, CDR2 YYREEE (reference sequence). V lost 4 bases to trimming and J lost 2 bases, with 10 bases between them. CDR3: CASSVTGTYEQYF. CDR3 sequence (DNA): TGTGCCAGCAGCGTAACAGGAACCTACGAGCAGTACTTC.

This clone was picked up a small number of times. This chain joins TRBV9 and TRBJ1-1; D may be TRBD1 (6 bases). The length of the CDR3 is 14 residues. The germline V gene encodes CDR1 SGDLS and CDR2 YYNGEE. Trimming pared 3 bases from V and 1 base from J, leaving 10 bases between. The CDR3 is CASSDKQGNTEAFF. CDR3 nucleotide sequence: TGTGCCAGCAGCGACAAACAGGGGAACACTGAAGCTTTCTTT.

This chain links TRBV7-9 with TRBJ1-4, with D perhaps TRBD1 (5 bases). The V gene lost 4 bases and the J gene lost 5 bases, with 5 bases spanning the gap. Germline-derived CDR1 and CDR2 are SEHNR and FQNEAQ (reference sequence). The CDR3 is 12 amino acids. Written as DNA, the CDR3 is TGTGCCAGCAGCTGGGACAATGAAAAACTGTTTTTT. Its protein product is CASSWDNEKLFF.

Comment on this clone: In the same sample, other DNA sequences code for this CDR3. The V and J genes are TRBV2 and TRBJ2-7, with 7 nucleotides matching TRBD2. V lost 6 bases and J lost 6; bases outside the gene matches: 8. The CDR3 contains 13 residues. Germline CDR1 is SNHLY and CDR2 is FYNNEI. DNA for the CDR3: TGTGCCAGCAGGTCCTTGACTAGCATCGAGCAGTACTTC. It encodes CASRSLTSIEQYF. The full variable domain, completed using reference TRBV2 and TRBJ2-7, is EPEVTQTPSHQVTQMGQEVILRCVPISNHLYFYWYRQILGQKVEFLVSFYNNEISEKSEIFDDQFSVERPDGSNFTLKIRSTKLEDSAMYFCASRSLTSIEQYFGPGTRLTVT.